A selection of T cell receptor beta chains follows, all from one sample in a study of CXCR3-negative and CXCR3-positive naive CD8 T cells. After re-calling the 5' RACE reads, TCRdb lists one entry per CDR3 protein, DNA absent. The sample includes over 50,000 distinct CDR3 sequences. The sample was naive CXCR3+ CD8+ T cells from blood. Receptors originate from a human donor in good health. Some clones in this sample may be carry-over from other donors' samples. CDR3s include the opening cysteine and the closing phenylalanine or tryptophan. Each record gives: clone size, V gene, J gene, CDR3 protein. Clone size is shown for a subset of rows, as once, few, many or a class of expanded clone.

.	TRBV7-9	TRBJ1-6	CASSLAGQTNSPLHF
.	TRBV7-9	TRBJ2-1	CASRPSGGLYNEQFF
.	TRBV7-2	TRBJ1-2	CASSLARGGGGNYGYTF
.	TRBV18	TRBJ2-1	CASSPIGVIGNDEQFF
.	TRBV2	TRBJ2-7	CASSELNTGTGPYEQYF
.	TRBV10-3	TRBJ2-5	CAIRDQGAQETQYF
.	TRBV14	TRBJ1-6	CASSPSSPGLVSPLHF
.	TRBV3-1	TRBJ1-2	CASSQHKAGGAKLGDTF
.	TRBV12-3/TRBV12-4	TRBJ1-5	CASRPYGQPQHF
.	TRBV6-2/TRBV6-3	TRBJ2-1	CASSYQLGRANYNEQFF
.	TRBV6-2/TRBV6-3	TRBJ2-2	CASSYQVDGADGTGELFF
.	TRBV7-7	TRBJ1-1	CASSLGRNTEAFF
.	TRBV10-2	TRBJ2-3	CASSELGGGQADTQYF
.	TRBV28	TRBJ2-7	CASSLRAQGWGSYEQYF
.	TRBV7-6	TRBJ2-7	CASSLGGSEQYF
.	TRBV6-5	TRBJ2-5	CASSYSSGGDEETQYF
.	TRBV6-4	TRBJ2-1	CASRPTQGASYNEQFF
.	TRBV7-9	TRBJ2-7	CASSTRDIYEQYF
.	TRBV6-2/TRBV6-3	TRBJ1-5	CASSAQGASNQPQHF
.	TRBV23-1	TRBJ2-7	CASSQGPRWDRAYEQYF
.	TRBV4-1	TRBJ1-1	CASSQGGNTEAFF
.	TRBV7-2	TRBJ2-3	CASSPTGQAGDTQYF
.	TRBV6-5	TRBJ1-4	CASNYTGFNEKLFF
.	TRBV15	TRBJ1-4	CATSRDRGSNEKLFF
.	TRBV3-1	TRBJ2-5	CASSPTEGLSETQYF
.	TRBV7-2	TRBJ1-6	CASSFGGALSPLHF
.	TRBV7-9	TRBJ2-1	CASRSGLDNEQFF
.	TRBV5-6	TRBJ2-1	CASSPTGSFADEQFF
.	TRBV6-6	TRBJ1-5	CASSRIQGSNQPQHF
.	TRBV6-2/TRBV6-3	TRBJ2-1	CASSNEEYASYNEQFF
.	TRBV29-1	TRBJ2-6	CSVEEWRDGANVLTF
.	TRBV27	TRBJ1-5	CASSFSGTGLQPQHF
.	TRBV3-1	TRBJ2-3	CASSQDRRAVTQYF
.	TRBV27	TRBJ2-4	CASSGQLAKNIQYF
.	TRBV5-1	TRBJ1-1	CASRTGFGTEAFF
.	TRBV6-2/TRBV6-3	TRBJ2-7	CASLFARDTPYEQYF
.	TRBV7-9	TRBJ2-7	CASSLGSNEQYF
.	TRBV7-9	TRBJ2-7	CASSLVGGHEQYF
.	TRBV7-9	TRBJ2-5	CASSLVAYRQGAVPQETQYF
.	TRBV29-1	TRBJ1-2	CSVGSVGPQGGYTF
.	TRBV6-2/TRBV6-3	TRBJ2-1	CASSYSRGNEQFF
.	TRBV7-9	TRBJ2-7	CASSLDRTGPRDYEQYF
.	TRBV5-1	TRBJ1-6	CASSLTESSYNSPLHF
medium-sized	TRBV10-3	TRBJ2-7	CAISLQGYYEQYF
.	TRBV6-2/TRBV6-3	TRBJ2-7	CASSSYRTGYEQYF
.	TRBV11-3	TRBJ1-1	CASRPGGNTEAFF
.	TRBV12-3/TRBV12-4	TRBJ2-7	CASRGAPDYEQYF
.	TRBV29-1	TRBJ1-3	CSVVKGPSGNTIYF
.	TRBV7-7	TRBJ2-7	CASSLNGLSYEQYF
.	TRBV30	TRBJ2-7	CAWTTGPFYEQYF
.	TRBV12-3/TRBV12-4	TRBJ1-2	CASSFFRKGVDGYTF